The rows below give T cell receptor beta chains drawn from one sample of a study of cytomegalovirus exposure and HLA in healthy donors. Libraries were prepared by immunoSEQ multiplex PCR; TCRdb keeps only in-frame clonotypes and omits some of them. The top ten clones hold 5.8% of a sample with roughly 100,000 clones, about 75% of them seen once. Sample: PBMCs. The source of these receptors is a man aged 55 to 70 in good health and CMV-seropositive. CDR3s leave out the opening cysteine and the closing phenylalanine or tryptophan.

J | V | CDR3
TRBJ2-3 | TRBV11-2 | ASAMVSTDTQY
TRBJ2-3 | TRBV5-1 | ASSLGSTDTQY
TRBJ2-2 | TRBV5-1 | ASSPDLAGGTGELF
TRBJ2-7 | TRBV7-8 | ASSPTDRVSYEQY
TRBJ2-3 | TRBV28 | ASSPRPPLAGGRTDTQY
TRBJ2-7 | TRBV6-5 | ASSEVRGDEQY
TRBJ1-2 | TRBV5-4 | ASSILRDNGYT
TRBJ1-1 | TRBV15 | ATSRVRGTEAF
TRBJ1-1 | TRBV9 | ASSVDRESRTEAF
TRBJ1-1 | TRBV7-6 | ASSSPGTEAF
TRBJ1-4 | TRBV19 | ASSIARAPNEKLF
TRBJ1-1 | TRBV9 | ASSETGWEDTEAF
. | TRBV7-9 | ASSSRLAGAIIAYEQY
TRBJ2-5 | TRBV5-8 | ASSPSPGETQY
TRBJ2-3 | TRBV4-1 | ASSQGPSGGVSDTQY
TRBJ2-7 | TRBV11-2 | ASSLGGGSSYEQY
TRBJ2-6 | TRBV9 | ASSVEGRDSLSGANVLT
TRBJ2-1 | TRBV7-7 | ASSLDTGVGEQF
TRBJ2-7 | TRBV6-5 | ASYGTDMSYEQY
TRBJ1-4 | TRBV15 | ATSREIRRGPGEKLF
TRBJ1-1 | TRBV6-5 | ASSYGGREAF
TRBJ1-2 | TRBV5-1 | ASRLTGGPSDGYT